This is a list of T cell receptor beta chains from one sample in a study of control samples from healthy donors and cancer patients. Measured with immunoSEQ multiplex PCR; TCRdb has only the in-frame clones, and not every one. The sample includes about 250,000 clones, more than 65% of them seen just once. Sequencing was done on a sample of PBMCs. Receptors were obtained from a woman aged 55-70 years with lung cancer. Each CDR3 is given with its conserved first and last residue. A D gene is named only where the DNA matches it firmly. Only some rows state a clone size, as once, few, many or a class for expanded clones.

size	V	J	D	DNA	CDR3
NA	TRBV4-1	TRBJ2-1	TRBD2	TGCGCCAGCAGCCAAGGACTAGCGGGAGAATGGGGCAATGAGCAGTTCTTC	CASSQGLAGEWGNEQFF
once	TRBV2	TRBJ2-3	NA	TGTGCCAGCAGTGAGGCGACTGGGGCAGATACGCAGTATTTT	CASSEATGADTQYF
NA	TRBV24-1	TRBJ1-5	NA	TGTGCCACCCGAGACCGGGACGGGCTCAGCAATCAGCCCCAGCATTTT	CATRDRDGLSNQPQHF
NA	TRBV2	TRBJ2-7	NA	TGTGCCAGCAGTGAATTGGGCTACGAGCAGTACTTC	CASSELGYEQYF
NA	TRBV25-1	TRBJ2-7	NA	TGTGCCAGCGAGAGGACATACGAGCAGTACTTC	CASERTYEQYF
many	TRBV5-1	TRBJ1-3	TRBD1	TGCGCCAGCAGCTTGGAACATGGGACAGCCCTCGGGGGAAACACCATATATTTT	CASSLEHGTALGGNTIYF
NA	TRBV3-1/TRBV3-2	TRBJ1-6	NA	TGTGCCAGCAGCCCGGCGGGGAGCTCACCCCTCCACTTT	CASSPAGSSPLHF
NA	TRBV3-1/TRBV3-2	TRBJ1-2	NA	TGTGCCAGCAGCCGGGTAAACTATGGCTACACCTTC	CASSRVNYGYTF
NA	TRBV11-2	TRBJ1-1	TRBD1	TGTGCCAGCAGCTTAGAACAGGGGGGTGAAGCTTTCTTT	CASSLEQGGEAFF
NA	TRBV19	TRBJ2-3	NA	TGTGCCAGTGCCCAGGGGGGAGGAACGCAGTATTTT	CASAQGGGTQYF
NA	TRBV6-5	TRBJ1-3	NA	TGTGCCAGCAGCCGAGGAAACACCATATATTTT	CASSRGNTIYF
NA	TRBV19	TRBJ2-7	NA	TGTGCCAGTCCCCCCACGTCAGGGTTGGAGCAGTACTTC	CASPPTSGLEQYF
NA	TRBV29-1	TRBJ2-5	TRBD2	TGCAGCGTTATTGTACTAGCGGGGGACCAAGAGACCCAGTACTTC	CSVIVLAGDQETQYF
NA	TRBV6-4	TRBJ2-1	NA	TGTGCCAGCAGTGACGGCAGACTTGGCGTTGTTCTGTCCTACAATGAGCAGTTCTTC	CASSDGRLGVVLSYNEQFF
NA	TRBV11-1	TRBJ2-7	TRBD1	TGTGCCAGCAGCCGACAGGGGTGGGACGAGCAGTACTTC	CASSRQGWDEQYF
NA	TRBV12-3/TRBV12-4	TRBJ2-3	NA	TGTGCCAGCAGTTTCGACCAGGATACGCAGTATTTT	CASSFDQDTQYF
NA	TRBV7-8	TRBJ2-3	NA	TGTGCCAGCAGCTTAGGTGGCTTTTACACAGATACGCAGTATTTT	CASSLGGFYTDTQYF
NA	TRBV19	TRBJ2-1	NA	TGTGCCAGTAGTAATCGGGATCTCGACAATGAGCAGTTCTTC	CASSNRDLDNEQFF
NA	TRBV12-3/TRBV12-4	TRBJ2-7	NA	TGTGCCAGCAGTAAAGGGTACGAGCAGTACTTC	CASSKGYEQYF
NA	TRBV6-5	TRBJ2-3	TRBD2	TGTGCCAGCAGCATAGCGGGAGGGTACACAGATACGCAGTATTTT	CASSIAGGYTDTQYF
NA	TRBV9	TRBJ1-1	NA	TGTGCCAGCAGCGTAGCACCCGGAGGGAACACTGAAGCTTTCTTT	CASSVAPGGNTEAFF
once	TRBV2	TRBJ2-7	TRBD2	TGTGCCAGCAGAGCCAGGACTAGCTCCCCTCACGAGCAGTACTTC	CASRARTSSPHEQYF
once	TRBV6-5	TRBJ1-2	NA	TGTGCCAGCAGACAGGGACCCGCGGGCTATGGCTACACCTTC	CASRQGPAGYGYTF
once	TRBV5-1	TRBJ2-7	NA	TGCGCCAGCAGCTTCCAGGACACGGCCTACGAGCAGTACTTC	CASSFQDTAYEQYF
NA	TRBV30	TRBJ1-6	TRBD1	TGTGCCTGGGAAAAATGGACAGGGGGTAATTCACCCCTCCACTTT	CAWEKWTGGNSPLHF
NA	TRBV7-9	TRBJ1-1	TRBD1	TGTGCCAGCAGCAATACAGGGGGCATCACTGAAGCTTTCTTT	CASSNTGGITEAFF
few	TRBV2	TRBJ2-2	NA	TGTGCCAGCAGATATAGCGGGGAGCTGTTTTTT	CASRYSGELFF
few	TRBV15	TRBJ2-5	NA	TGTGCCACCAGCAGAGGGGACCAAGAGACCCAGTACTTC	CATSRGDQETQYF
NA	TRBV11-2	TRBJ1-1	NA	TGTGCCAGCAGCTTTTTCTCAGGGAGCACTGAAGCTTTCTTT	CASSFFSGSTEAFF
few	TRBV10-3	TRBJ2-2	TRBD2	TGTGCCATCAGTCGGACTAGCGGGGAGATAACCGGGGAGCTGTTTTTT	CAISRTSGEITGELFF
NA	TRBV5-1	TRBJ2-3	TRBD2	TGCGCCAGCAGCCGCGGGACTAGCGGGGGGTGGGATACGCAGTATTTT	CASSRGTSGGWDTQYF
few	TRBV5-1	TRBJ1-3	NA	TGCGCCAGCAGCGTACGACCCCGTGGACAGACATTCACCATATATTTT	CASSVRPRGQTFTIYF
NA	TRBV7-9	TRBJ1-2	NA	TGTGCCAGCAGCTTAAACCAGGGGAACTATGGCTACACCTTC	CASSLNQGNYGYTF
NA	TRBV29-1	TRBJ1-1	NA	TGCAGCGCCCTACACGGGAACACTGAAGCTTTCTTT	CSALHGNTEAFF
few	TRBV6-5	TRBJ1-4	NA	TGTGCCAGCAGGGTGCGGTTGGATGAAAAACTGTTTTTT	CASRVRLDEKLFF
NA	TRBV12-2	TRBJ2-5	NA	TGTGCAAGTCGCTCACCATACAAGGGGGAACAAGAGACCCAGTACTTC	CASRSPYKGEQETQYF
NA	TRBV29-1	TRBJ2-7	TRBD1	TGCAGCGCAGGACAGGGTTCCTACGAGCAGTACTTC	CSAGQGSYEQYF
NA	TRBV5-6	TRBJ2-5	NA	TGTGCCAGCAGCTTGGGGGCCCTCCTCGGGAGCGAAGAGACCCAGTACTTC	CASSLGALLGSEETQYF
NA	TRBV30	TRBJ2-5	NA	TGTGCCTGGTCCCGCCTCCCCCGGGCAGAGACCCAGTACTTC	CAWSRLPRAETQYF
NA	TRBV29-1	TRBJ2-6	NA	TGCAGCGTTGAACTAACGGGGAGCTCTGGGGCCAACGTCCTGACTTTC	CSVELTGSSGANVLTF
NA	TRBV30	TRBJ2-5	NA	TGTGCCTGGAGTGTTGGCGAGACCCAGTACTTC	CAWSVGETQYF
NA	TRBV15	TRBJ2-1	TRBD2	TGTGCCACCATTAGTGGACTAGGTCCCTACAATGAGCAGTTCTTC	CATISGLGPYNEQFF
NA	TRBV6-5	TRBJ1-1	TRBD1	TGTGCCAGCAGGGCGACAGGGGTGGGGGCTTTCTTT	CASRATGVGAFF
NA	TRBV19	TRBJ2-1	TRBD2	TGTGCCAGTAGTACTAGCGGGACCTACAATGAGCAGTTCTTC	CASSTSGTYNEQFF
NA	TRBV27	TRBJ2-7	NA	TGTGCCAGCAGTTTAAAGGCAGACACCTACGAGCAGTACTTC	CASSLKADTYEQYF
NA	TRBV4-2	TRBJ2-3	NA	TGTGCCAGCAGCCAAGACCCGGGGACAGATACGCAGTATTTT	CASSQDPGTDTQYF
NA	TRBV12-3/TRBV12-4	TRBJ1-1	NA	TGTGCCAGCAGTTCCGGACTGAACACTGAAGCTTTCTTT	CASSSGLNTEAFF
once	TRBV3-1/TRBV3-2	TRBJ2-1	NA	TGTGCCAGCAGTTACCGGGGAGGTTCCTACAATGAGCAGTTCTTC	CASSYRGGSYNEQFF
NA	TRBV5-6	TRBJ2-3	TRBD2	TGTGCCAGCAGCTTGGGAGCGGGAGGTTCGCAGTATTTT	CASSLGAGGSQYF
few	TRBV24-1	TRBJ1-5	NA	TGTGCCACCAGTCCCGGAGGCAATCAGCCCCAGCATTTT	CATSPGGNQPQHF
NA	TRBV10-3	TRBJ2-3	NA	TGTGCCATCAGTGAGGGCTTATGGGTTCCTAGCACAGATACGCAGTATTTT	CAISEGLWVPSTDTQYF
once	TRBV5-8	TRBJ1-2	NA	TGTGCCAGCAGCTTGGTTTCTGGCTATGGCTACACCTTC	CASSLVSGYGYTF
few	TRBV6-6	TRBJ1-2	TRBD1	TGTGCCACCTACACCACAGGGGTCTATGGCTACACCTTC	CATYTTGVYGYTF
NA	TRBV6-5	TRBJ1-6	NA	TGTGCCAGCAGTAGCAGTGTTATTAATTCACCCCTCCACTTT	CASSSSVINSPLHF
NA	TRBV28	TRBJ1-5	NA	TGTGCCAGCAGTTCGTTTGGGGGCCGGGGCAATCAGCCCCAGCATTTT	CASSSFGGRGNQPQHF
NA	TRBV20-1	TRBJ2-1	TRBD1	TGCAGTGCCCTGGGACAGCGGAAGCAGTTCTTC	CSALGQRKQFF
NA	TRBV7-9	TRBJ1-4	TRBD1	TGTGCCAGCAGCCTTACAGGGGGCGCCTTGACTAATGAAAAACTGTTTTTT	CASSLTGGALTNEKLFF
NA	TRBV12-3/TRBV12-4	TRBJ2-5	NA	TGTGCCAGCAGTTTCACTAGTGAGGAGACCCAGTACTTC	CASSFTSEETQYF
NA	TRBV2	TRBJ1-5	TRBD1	TGTGCCAGCAGGGACAGGCTCCAAAGCAATCAGCCCCAGCATTTT	CASRDRLQSNQPQHF
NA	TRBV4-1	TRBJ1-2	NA	TGCGCCAGCAGCCAAGTTTTTCGGGAGAACTATGGCTACACCTTC	CASSQVFRENYGYTF